The T cell receptor beta chain under discussion was sequenced for a study of long-term antiretroviral therapy in people with HIV. For each donor, at least one pre-ART and at least two post-ART PBMC samples were available. J gave up 0 bases and V 3 bases, and 2 bases lay outside the gene matches. The CDR3 spans 15 residues. Germline CDR1 reads LGHNT; CDR2 reads FRNRAP. With survey level as its setting, the immunoSEQ assay was v3.0. Per-sample sequencing targets were about 35,000-50,000 T-cell genomes. Libraries were prepared by immunoSEQ multiplex PCR; TCRdb keeps only in-frame clonotypes and omits some of them. Here the sample spans under 20,000 clones, 75% to 90% being singletons.

Sequencing used unsorted PBMCs, obtained 0.2 years after starting antiretroviral therapy. The chain is built from TRBV12-5 and TRBJ2-1; TRBD2 agrees at 7 bases. This sequence originates from a woman aged 40 to 50 with HIV. The CDR3 protein is CASGFGGSSYNEQFF. Here the CDR3 DNA reads TGTGCTAGTGGTTTTGGCGGGAGCTCCTACAATGAGCAGTTCTTC. The full variable domain, its missing parts supplied by reference TRBV12-5 and TRBJ2-1, is DARVTQTPRHKVTEMGQEVTMRCQPILGHNTVFWYRQTMMQGLELLAYFRNRAPLDDSGMPKDRFSAEMPDATLATLKIQPSEPRDSAVYFCASGFGGSSYNEQFFGPGTRLTVL.